The present TCR beta chain was sequenced within a study of blood T cell repertoires in COVID-19. Study-wide context: Spain, Italy and the United States supplied samples that represented acute and convalescent COVID-19.

The protocol was immunoSEQ multiplex PCR, while the TCRdb copy is restricted to in-frame clones and leaves out a portion. The table has about 170,000 clones, about 87% seen once. CDR1 is SGHTA, CDR2 FQGNSA, per germline. The CDR3 covers 14 residues. Trimming left V 1 base short and J 4 bases short, with 10 bases between. Seattle-derived patients entered the study during active infection and were followed longitudinally. The sample consisted of peripheral blood. The source is an elderly woman with COVID-19, enrolled during active disease. This chain joins TRBV7-2 and TRBJ1-1; D is possibly TRBD1 (6 bases). CDR3 nucleotide sequence: TGTGCCAGCAGCTTAGGAACAGGGAGCACTGAAGCTTTCTTT. It yields the protein CASSLGTGSTEAFF.